The 25 T cell receptor beta chains listed next were all sequenced from one sample in a study of cytomegalovirus exposure and HLA in healthy donors. Profiling relied on immunoSEQ multiplex PCR, and the TCRdb table lists in-frame clones only, not all of them. Of approximately 97,000 clones listed, approximately 94% are singletons. Sequenced: PBMCs. The receptors were sampled from a woman aged 25-40 years in good health and CMV-seropositive.

V is TRBV7-7 and J is TRBJ2-3, with 8 bases that match TRBD1. The CDR3 spans 15 residues. The V and J ends lost 4 bases and 0 bases, in that order; junction bases with no gene match: 3. Germline CDR1 SSHAT, CDR2 FNYEAQ (reference sequence). CDR3 DNA: TGTGCCAGCAGCTCCGGGACAGGAAGCACAGATACGCAGTATTTT. It translates to CASSSGTGSTDTQYF. The variable domain in full, with the rest retrieved from reference TRBV7-7 and TRBJ2-3, is GAGVSQSPRYKVTKRGQDVTLRCDPISSHATLYWYQQALGQGPEFLTYFNYEAQPDKSGLPSDRFSAERPEGSISTLTIQRTEQRDSAMYRCASSSGTGSTDTQYFGPGTRLTVL.

The chain uses TRBV11-2 and TRBJ2-3, with TRBD2 matching 8 bases. The CDR3 covers 15 residues. Trimming removed 4 bases from V and 7 bases from J; junction bases left unmatched: 10. The germline gives CDR1 SGHAT, CDR2 FQNNGV. Written as DNA, the CDR3 is TGTGCCAGCAGCTATGGACTAGCCCTAGATTATACGCAGTATTTT. This gives the protein CASSYGLALDYTQYF.

This rearrangement joins TRBV15 to TRBJ2-5; D call uncertain. The length of the CDR3 is 14 residues. V was pared by 0 bases and J by 3 bases, with 8 bases between. Germline lookup yields CDR1 LNHNV and CDR2 YYDKDF (reference sequence). The DNA of the CDR3 is TGTGCCACCAGCAGAGATAACAGTGAAGAGACCCAGTACTTC. Protein product: CATSRDNSEETQYF. Using reference TRBV15 and TRBJ2-5 for the parts outside the CDR3, the full variable domain is DAMVIQNPRYQVTQFGKPVTLSCSQTLNHNVMYWYQQKSSQAPKLLFHYYDKDFNNEADTPDNFQSRRPNTSFCFLDIRSPGLGDTAMYLCATSRDNSEETQYFGPGTRLLVL.

This chain uses TRBV18 with TRBJ2-6; possible D gene TRBD1, 5 bases. CDR1 is KGHSH and CDR2 is LQKENI in the germline V gene. CDR3 length: 19 amino acids. V dropped 3 bases and J dropped 0 bases, with 18 bases sitting between them. In DNA, the CDR3 is TGTGCCAGCTCACCCCCGTCTGGGGCACTTAGCTCTGGGGCCAACGTCCTGACTTTC. It specifies CASSPPSGALSSGANVLTF.

This chain uses TRBV10-2 with TRBJ1-5, with unresolved D. Germline CDR1 is WSHSY and CDR2 is SAAADI. This CDR3 has 15 residues. Trimming removed 3 bases from V and 6 bases from J, with 15 bases in between. CDR3 nucleotide sequence: TGCGCCAGCAGTGACACTGACACCGCGGGTCAGCCCCAGCATTTT. As protein: CASSDTDTAGQPQHF.

The rearrangement uses TRBV19 and TRBJ1-3; D is ambiguous. CDR3 size: 13 residues. Per germline, CDR1 LNHDA and CDR2 SQIVND (reference sequence). The ends were cut back, 8 bases at V and 3 bases at J, with 11 bases in the middle. The CDR3: CASQSHSGNTIYF. CDR3 DNA: TGTGCCAGTCAAAGTCATAGTGGAAACACCATATATTTT.

The chain employs TRBV29-1 and TRBJ1-2; D call uncertain. Looked up from germline, CDR1 is SQVTM and CDR2 is ANQGSEA. The CDR3 is 13 amino acids. V was pared by 3 bases and J by 8 bases, with 16 bases between. The CDR3 protein is CSVDPGINGGYTF. CDR3 coding DNA: TGCAGCGTTGACCCCGGGATTAACGGAGGCTACACCTTC.

The rearrangement uses TRBV6-1 and TRBJ1-4; TRBD1 matches at 9 bases. Trimming removed 4 bases from V and 6 bases from J; junction bases left unmatched: 3. This CDR3 is 14 amino acids long. Per the germline V gene, CDR1 is MNHNS and CDR2 is SASEGT. In DNA, the CDR3 is TGTGCCAGCAGTGGACAGGGGGTGTATGAAAAACTGTTTTTT. Amino acid sequence: CASSGQGVYEKLFF.

J is TRBJ1-5 and V is TRBV10-3; D may be TRBD1 (5 bases). CDR3 length: 13 residues. The V gene lost 4 bases and the J gene lost 5 bases, with 9 bases spanning the gap. CDR1 and CDR2 from the germline V gene are ENHRY and SYGVKD. CDR3 protein: CAISGTGDQPQHF. The CDR3 DNA reads as TGTGCCATCAGTGGGACGGGGGATCAGCCCCAGCATTTT.

The chain has TRBV28 and TRBJ2-7; 7 bases match TRBD1. The CDR3 length is 15 residues. V lost 3 bases to trimming and J lost 2 bases; unmatched junction nucleotides: 7. Looked up from germline, CDR1 is MDHEN and CDR2 is SYDVKM. Here the CDR3 DNA reads TGTGCCAGCAGTTTCCTGACAGGGAGTACCTACGAGCAGTACTTC. It encodes CASSFLTGSTYEQYF.

CDR3 nucleotides: TGTGCCAGCAGCTTAGCTGTCACGAGACAGGGTGGAAAGAACACTGAAGCTTTCTTT. Encoded protein: CASSLAVTRQGGKNTEAFF. The chain has TRBV7-8 and TRBJ1-1; 7 nucleotides agree with TRBD1. The CDR3 runs 19 residues. With 0 bases clipped from V and 1 base from J, the junction kept 14 bases outside the gene matches. The V gene's germline CDR1 is SGHVS and CDR2 FQNEAQ.

This sequence joins TRBV10-3 and TRBJ1-4; a weak D match, TRBD1 (6 bases). This CDR3 has 13 residues. CDR1 is ENHRY and CDR2 is SYGVKD in the germline V gene. V lost 2 bases and J lost 10, with 11 bases in between. Here the CDR3 DNA reads TGTGCCATCAGTGAGATGGAACAGGGAAAACTGTTTTTT. It translates to CAISEMEQGKLFF.

This sequence joins TRBV28 and TRBJ2-7, with 7 bases identical to TRBD2. Germline V CDR1 and CDR2: MDHEN, SYDVKM. The CDR3 consists of 15 residues. The J segment lost 1 base and the V segment lost 7 bases, leaving 10 bases of the junction unmatched. CDR3 DNA: TGTGCCAGCACTCCGGATAGGGACTATTCCTACGAGCAGTACTTC. Its protein product is CASTPDRDYSYEQYF.

This rearrangement joins TRBV14 to TRBJ2-3, with D possibly TRBD1 on 5 matching bases. This CDR3 is 12 amino acids long. CDR1 is SGHDN and CDR2 is FVKESK in the germline V gene. V dropped 1 base and J dropped 11 bases, with 10 bases sitting between them. CDR3 protein: CASSQVGVWQYF. CDR3 DNA: TGTGCCAGCAGCCAAGTAGGGGTTTGGCAGTATTTT.

The chain joins TRBV9 to TRBJ2-1; 14 nucleotides agree with TRBD2. Germline trimming cut 4 bases from V and 8 bases from J; bases unmatched to any gene: 8. The CDR3 length is 16 residues. Looked up from germline, CDR1 is SGDLS and CDR2 is YYNGEE. CDR3 in amino acids: CASSPRGLAGAYEQFF. Written as DNA, the CDR3 is TGTGCCAGCAGCCCACGGGGACTAGCGGGAGCTTATGAGCAGTTCTTC.

This clone was counted a few times. The V call is TRBV5-4, the J call TRBJ2-7; 7 nucleotides align to TRBD2. Germline V gene lookup returns CDR1 SGHNT and CDR2 YYREEE (reference sequence). The CDR3 length is 15 residues. With V trimmed by 3 bases and J by 5 bases, 11 bases remained unmatched. This CDR3 reads CASSSRREGPDEQYF. CDR3 DNA sequence: TGTGCCAGCAGCTCAAGGAGGGAGGGCCCCGACGAGCAGTACTTC.

The genes are TRBV6-6 and TRBJ1-1; TRBD1 matches 8 bases. Germline V CDR1 and CDR2: MNHNY, SVGAGI (reference sequence). Trimming at V came to 5 bases and at J to 0 bases, leaving 5 bases not matched to a gene. The CDR3 loop spans 15 amino acids. CDR3 sequence reads: CASSKPDRVNTEAFF. DNA for the CDR3: TGTGCCAGCAGTAAACCGGACAGGGTGAACACTGAAGCTTTCTTT.

The rearrangement joins TRBV9 to TRBJ1-3, with 8 bases that match TRBD1. Germline CDR1 and CDR2: SGDLS and YYNGEE. V gave up 4 bases and J gave up 3 bases; unmatched junction bases: 9. This CDR3 contains 16 residues. The CDR3 bases are TGTGCCAGCAGCCCGCTGGACAGGGAATTTGGAAACACCATATATTTT. This translates into CASSPLDREFGNTIYF. Filled out from reference TRBV9 and TRBJ1-3, the complete variable domain reads DSGVTQTPKHLITATGQRVTLRCSPRSGDLSVYWYQQSLDQGLQFLIQYYNGEERAKGNILERFSAQQFPDLHSELNLSSLELGDSALYFCASSPLDREFGNTIYFGEGSWLTVV.

The chain carries TRBV27 and TRBJ2-5, with TRBD2 identical over 11 bases. V lost 6 bases to trimming and J lost 5 bases; unmatched junction nucleotides: 11. The CDR3 consists of 16 residues. The germline CDR1 and CDR2 sequences are MNHEY and SMNVEV (reference sequence). This CDR3 is CASSARSGRAFETQYF. In nucleotides, the CDR3 is TGTGCCAGCAGCGCACGTAGCGGGAGGGCCTTCGAGACCCAGTACTTC.

The V gene is TRBV28, the J gene TRBJ1-3, with TRBD1 as a possible D gene (6 bases). V shed 4 bases and J shed 1 base, with 11 bases lying between them. The CDR3 spans 15 residues. Germline V gene data show CDR1 as MDHEN and CDR2 as SYDVKM. CDR3 sequence: CASSYRENSGNTIYF. As DNA, the CDR3 is TGTGCCAGCAGTTACAGGGAAAATTCTGGAAACACCATATATTTT.

The gene calls are TRBV19 and TRBJ2-7; D might be TRBD2 (5 bases). There are 15 residues in the CDR3. Trimming removed 1 base at V and 4 bases at J, with 14 bases between. CDR1 LNHDA and CDR2 SQIVND come from the germline V gene (reference sequence). CDR3 in amino acids: CASSIGPEEAYEQYF. The CDR3 DNA follows: TGTGCCAGTAGTATAGGGCCCGAGGAGGCGTACGAGCAGTACTTC.

The rearrangement uses TRBV7-6 and TRBJ1-1; tentatively, D is TRBD1 (6 bases). Germline CDR1 SGHVS, CDR2 FNYEAQ. V was shortened by 0 bases and J by 3 bases, with 8 bases between the two germline ends. This CDR3 region has 14 residues. CDR3 loop: CASSLAGADTEAFF. CDR3 nucleotide sequence: TGTGCCAGCAGCTTAGCGGGGGCGGACACTGAAGCTTTCTTT.

The chain has TRBV27 and TRBJ1-5, with D maybe TRBD1 (6 bases). Trimming shortened V by 3 bases and J by 7 bases, and 7 bases separated the two germline ends. Germline V gene data show CDR1 as MNHEY and CDR2 as SMNVEV (reference sequence). CDR3 length: 12 amino acids. This chain's CDR3 is CASSFQGQPQHF. The CDR3 nucleotides are TGTGCCAGCAGTTTCCAGGGGCAGCCCCAGCATTTT.

The J gene is TRBJ2-3, the V gene TRBV11-3, with 7 bases that match TRBD2. The V gene's germline CDR1 is SGHNT and CDR2 YENEEA. The CDR3 covers 17 residues. Trimming removed 1 base from V and 4 bases from J; junction bases left unmatched: 11. Written as DNA, the CDR3 is TGTGCCAGCAGCTTAGGGGGAGGGCCGGTCAGCGCAGATACGCAGTATTTT. Translation: CASSLGGGPVSADTQYF.

The chain combines TRBV19 with TRBJ1-2, with 7 bases that match TRBD1. Unmatched junction bases numbered 10, after V lost 7 bases and J lost 2 bases. The CDR3 runs 15 residues. In germline, CDR1 is LNHDA, CDR2 SQIVND (reference sequence). CDR3: CASTRPGTENYGYTF. CDR3 sequence (DNA): TGTGCCAGTACCAGACCCGGGACAGAAAACTATGGCTACACCTTC.